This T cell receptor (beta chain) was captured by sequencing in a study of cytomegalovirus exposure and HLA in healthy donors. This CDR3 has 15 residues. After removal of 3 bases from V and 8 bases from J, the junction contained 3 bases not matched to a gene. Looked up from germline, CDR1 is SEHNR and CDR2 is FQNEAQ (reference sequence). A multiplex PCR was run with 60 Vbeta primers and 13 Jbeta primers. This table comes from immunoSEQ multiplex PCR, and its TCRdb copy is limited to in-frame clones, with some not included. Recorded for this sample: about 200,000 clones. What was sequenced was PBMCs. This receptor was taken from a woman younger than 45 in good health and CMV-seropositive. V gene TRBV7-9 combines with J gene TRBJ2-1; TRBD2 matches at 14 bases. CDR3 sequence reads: CASSLGLAGVDEQFF. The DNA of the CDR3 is TGTGCCAGCAGCTTGGGACTAGCGGGAGTTGATGAGCAGTTCTTC.